The clone carrying this T cell receptor beta chain has only a few counts. Its antigen is as yet unknown. This entry comes from a study of shared clonotypes between healthy human individuals. Study results and caveats: Estimated richness was generally greater in naive than memory subsets. Naive CD4 clonotype sharing across four donors was approximately 5%. Shared clonotypes across all four donors exceeded non-shared ones in generation probability.

Libraries were prepared by immunoSEQ multiplex PCR; TCRdb keeps only in-frame clonotypes and omits some of them. The sample lists about 1.1 million clones, roughly 74% seen once, with approximately 0.5% in the top ten. CDR1 is LNHNV, CDR2 YYDKDF, per germline (reference sequence). This CDR3 spans 15 amino acids. Trimming took off 1 base at V and 0 bases at J, with 6 bases between the two ends. Sequenced material: memory CD4+ T cells from PBMCs. Subset denoted: CD45RA-negative fraction. The V gene is TRBV15, the J gene TRBJ1-4; no reliable D call. The TCR comes from a man aged 18 to 30 in good health. Some clones in this sample may be carry-over from other donors' samples. The DNA for the CDR3 is TGTGCCACCAGCAGAGGCGATGCAACTAATGAAAAACTGTTTTTT. This encodes CATSRGDATNEKLFF.